This TCR beta chain was sequenced in a study of immune heterogeneity within non-small cell lung tumors. Study-level results: Individual patients showed largely nonoverlapping sets of high-frequency T-cell receptor beta clonotypes. Local clonality of T cells correlated moderately yet significantly with local tumor mutational burden (R roughly 0.37).

Per sample, around 0.55 ug of bulk tumor genomic DNA was the template used. While surgery was under way, several biopsies spaced far apart were taken per primary tumor. Patients underwent curative surgery for untreated, newly diagnosed non-small cell lung cancer. Amplifying TCR beta CDR3 involved multiplex PCR carried out with 32 V and 13 J primers. A single record per CDR3 protein comes from TCRdb applying MiXCR to the multiplex PCR reads. This sample has 10,000 to 15,000 distinct CDR3 sequences; less than 30% occur once, and the top ten carry around 15%. By share, this clonotype counts as medium-sized. Its antigen is not identified. The CDR3 consists of 11 residues. V was shortened by 0 bases and J by 11 bases, with 8 bases between the two germline ends. Germline loops: CDR1 SGHVS, CDR2 FQNEAQ.

This chain links TRBV7-8 with TRBJ2-7; a weak D match, TRBD2 (6 bases). Sequenced sample: lung tumor tissue. The receptor comes from a man in his forties or fifties with non-small cell lung cancer. In nucleotides, the CDR3 is TGTGCCAGCAGCTTAGCGGGGAGGAAGTACTTC. Amino acids: CASSLAGRKYF. The complete variable domain, with remaining parts taken from reference TRBV7-8 and TRBJ2-7, reads GAGVSQSPRYKVAKRGQDVALRCDPISGHVSLFWYQQALGQGPEFLTYFQNEAQLDKSGLPSDRFFAERPEGSVSTLKIQRTQQEDSAVYLCASSLAGRKYFGPGTRLTVT.